Listed below are T cell receptor beta chains from one sample, sequenced in a study of blood T cell repertoires in COVID-19. TCRdb keeps only in-frame clones here, not all; method: immunoSEQ multiplex PCR. Of 130,000 or so clones listed, 80% to 90% were seen once; the top ten hold less than 5%. The sample consisted of peripheral blood. The receptors originated from a man aged 35-49 years with acute or convalescent COVID-19. Both conserved end residues are part of each CDR3. A D gene is named only where the DNA matches it firmly. Expanded clones get a size class; other rows say once, few or many, or leave the size out.

D gene	clone size	V gene	J gene	CDR3 protein	CDR3 DNA
TRBD2	-	TRBV10-3	TRBJ2-1	CAIRTSGEENEQFF	TGTGCCATCAGGACTAGCGGGGAGGAGAATGAGCAGTTCTTC
TRBD1	-	TRBV19	TRBJ1-2	CASSSRGYAGYTF	TGTGCCAGTAGTTCCAGGGGGTATGCTGGCTACACCTTC
-	-	TRBV6-5	TRBJ1-5	CASTVNSNQPQHF	TGTGCCAGCACCGTAAATAGCAATCAGCCCCAGCATTTT
TRBD2	-	TRBV3-1/TRBV3-2	TRBJ2-4	CASSTGLAGVSKNIQYF	TGTGCCAGCAGCACGGGACTAGCGGGAGTGTCCAAAAACATTCAGTACTTC
-	-	TRBV18	TRBJ1-1	CASSPPQMNTEAFF	TGTGCCAGCTCACCACCGCAGATGAACACTGAAGCTTTCTTT
TRBD2	-	TRBV5-4	TRBJ2-3	CASSSGTSGFMQYF	TGTGCCAGCAGCTCCGGGACTAGTGGTTTTATGCAGTATTTT
-	-	TRBV30	TRBJ1-1	CAWSVEDPEAFF	TGTGCCTGGAGTGTTGAGGATCCTGAAGCTTTCTTT
TRBD1	-	TRBV30	TRBJ1-2	CAWGTGANYGYTF	TGTGCCTGGGGGACAGGGGCTAACTATGGCTACACCTTC
-	once	TRBV4-1	TRBJ1-1	CASATPRGGTEAFF	TGCGCCAGCGCAACTCCGAGGGGGGGGACTGAAGCTTTCTTT
TRBD1	-	TRBV11-2	TRBJ2-7	CASSSYRGRWYEQYF	TGTGCCAGCAGCTCCTACAGGGGGCGATGGTACGAGCAGTACTTC
TRBD1	-	TRBV7-7	TRBJ1-2	CAMTRDRALYGYTF	TGTGCTATGACCCGGGACAGGGCCCTCTATGGCTACACCTTC
-	-	TRBV30	TRBJ2-7	CAWGEGDEQYF	TGTGCCTGGGGGGAAGGGGACGAGCAGTACTTC
TRBD1	-	TRBV27	TRBJ2-1	CASNYRQGRHEQFF	TGTGCCAGCAATTATCGACAGGGTCGCCATGAGCAGTTCTTC
-	-	TRBV6-5	TRBJ1-1	CASRASRGNTEAFF	TGTGCCAGCAGGGCCTCGAGAGGGAACACTGAAGCTTTCTTT
TRBD1	-	TRBV4-1	TRBJ1-1	CASSRLPGTGGEAFF	TGCGCCAGCAGCCGACTTCCCGGGACAGGGGGGGAAGCTTTCTTT
-	-	TRBV19	TRBJ1-1	CASSFGSRGTEAFF	TGTGCCAGTAGTTTTGGATCCCGGGGGACTGAAGCTTTCTTT
-	-	TRBV2	TRBJ1-1	CASSEGPGAPNTEAFF	TGTGCCAGCAGTGAAGGGCCAGGGGCGCCGAACACTGAAGCTTTCTTT
-	-	TRBV7-3	TRBJ2-5	CASSSYVGLRETQYF	TGTGCCAGCAGCTCGTATGTCGGCTTGAGGGAGACCCAGTACTTC
TRBD2	once	TRBV5-6	TRBJ2-7	CASSPEPGLAGPSYEQYF	TGTGCCAGCAGCCCGGAGCCGGGACTAGCGGGCCCCTCCTACGAGCAGTACTTC
TRBD1	-	TRBV7-9	TRBJ2-7	CASSLDGTGAYEQYF	TGTGCCAGCAGCTTAGACGGGACAGGGGCCTACGAGCAGTACTTC
TRBD1	-	TRBV19	TRBJ1-1	CASSILQGMNTEAFF	TGTGCCAGTAGTATTTTACAGGGGATGAACACTGAAGCTTTCTTT
-	-	TRBV21-1	TRBJ2-4	CASSKVAGGFIQYF	TGTGCCAGCAGCAAAGTAGCAGGGGGGTTCATTCAGTACTTC
-	once	TRBV9	TRBJ2-1	CASSVVPGESGNEQFF	TGTGCCAGCAGCGTAGTTCCGGGGGAGTCTGGCAATGAGCAGTTCTTC
-	-	TRBV9	TRBJ1-1	CASSLTGVTEAFF	TGTGCCAGCAGCCTGACGGGGGTCACTGAAGCTTTCTTT
-	-	TRBV19	TRBJ2-7	CASRGTSRTEQYF	TGTGCCAGTAGAGGTACTAGCCGCACAGAGCAGTACTTC
TRBD1	-	TRBV5-5	TRBJ2-5	CASSRETGAETQYF	TGTGCCAGCAGCCGGGAAACAGGGGCCGAGACCCAGTACTTC
-	-	TRBV12-3/TRBV12-4	TRBJ2-3	CASRRTDTQYF	TGTGCCAGCAGACGGACAGATACGCAGTATTTT